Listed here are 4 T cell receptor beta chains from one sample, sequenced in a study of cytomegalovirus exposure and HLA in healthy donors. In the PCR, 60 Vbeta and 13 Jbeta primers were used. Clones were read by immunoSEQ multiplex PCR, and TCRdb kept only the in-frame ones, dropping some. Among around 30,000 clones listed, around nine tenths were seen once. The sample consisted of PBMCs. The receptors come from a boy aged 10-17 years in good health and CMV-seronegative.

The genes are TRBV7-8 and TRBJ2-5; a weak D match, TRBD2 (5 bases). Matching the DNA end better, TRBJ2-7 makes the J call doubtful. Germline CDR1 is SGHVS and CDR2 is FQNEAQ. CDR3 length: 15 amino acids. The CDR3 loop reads CASSFRWERRNEQYF. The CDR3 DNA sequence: TGTGCCAGCAGCTTTCGGTGGGAAAGGAGGAACGAGCAGTACTTC.

The CDR3 DNA is TGTGCCATCAGTGATGGGACAGGGGCACTTGAAGCTTTCTTT. Translated: CAISDGTGALEAFF. The V call is TRBV10-3, the J call TRBJ1-1, with 10 bases identical to TRBD1. Per the germline V gene, CDR1 is ENHRY and CDR2 is SYGVKD. CDR3 length: 14 residues. The V gene end was trimmed by 3 bases and the J gene end by 7 bases; junction bases not matched to a gene: 5.

The CDR3 bases are TGTGCCAGCAGCTTAGTACGGACTGAAGCTTTCTTT. It yields the protein CASSLVRTEAFF. The V and J genes are TRBV11-2 and TRBJ1-1; D is unclear. Per the germline V gene, CDR1 is SGHAT and CDR2 is FQNNGV. The CDR3 runs 12 residues. Trimming took 1 base from V and 5 from J, leaving 5 bases between them.

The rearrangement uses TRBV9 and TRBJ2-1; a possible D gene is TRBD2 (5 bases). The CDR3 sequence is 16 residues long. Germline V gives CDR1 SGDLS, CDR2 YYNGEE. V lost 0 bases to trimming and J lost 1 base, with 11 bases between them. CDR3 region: CASSVGVATSYNEQFF. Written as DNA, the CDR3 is TGTGCCAGCAGCGTAGGAGTAGCGACGTCCTACAATGAGCAGTTCTTC.